Listed below are T cell receptor beta chains from one sample, sequenced in a study of T cell repertoires in cytomegalovirus infection. TCRdb passed the reads through MiXCR, listing each CDR3 protein once. The repertoire holds 250,000 or so distinct CDR3 sequences, with more than 15% as singletons. Sequencing was carried out using CD8+ T cells from PBMCs. The receptors originated from a human donor in good health (CMV status not recorded). Some clones in this sample may be carry-over from other donors' samples. The CDR3 runs from the conserved cysteine through the conserved F or W. Fields, in order: V gene, CDR3 protein.

v_gene: TRBV7-9; CDR3aa: CASSPGRGGVQPQHF
v_gene: TRBV20-1; CDR3aa: CSARDLVRLNYGYTF
v_gene: TRBV20-1; CDR3aa: CSARDRVPDTQYF
v_gene: TRBV20-1; CDR3aa: CSVTPGWDEQFF
v_gene: TRBV7-9; CDR3aa: CASSENPGGYTDTQYF
v_gene: TRBV11-1; CDR3aa: CASSLTGEDGYTF
v_gene: TRBV6-2/TRBV6-3; CDR3aa: CASSSSGGWETQYF
v_gene: TRBV28; CDR3aa: CASSSGTTFSNQPQHF
v_gene: TRBV29-1; CDR3aa: CSVAREYSEAFF
v_gene: TRBV2; CDR3aa: CASSEVLGDGAFF
v_gene: TRBV5-1; CDR3aa: CASRASPGTGNEQYF
v_gene: TRBV19; CDR3aa: CASTSGRAQDYGYTF
v_gene: TRBV28; CDR3aa: CASSPRDRGILEQYF
v_gene: TRBV5-4; CDR3aa: CASSLSHDEQYF
v_gene: TRBV9; CDR3aa: CARRGTGDYEQYF
v_gene: TRBV20-1; CDR3aa: CSARPRGGPVYEQYF
v_gene: TRBV3-1; CDR3aa: CASSQATGQGNEQFF
v_gene: TRBV4-3; CDR3aa: CASSKGRTDGYTF
v_gene: TRBV5-4; CDR3aa: CASSRQTGELFF
v_gene: TRBV6-6; CDR3aa: CASSLVRVVPYEQYF
v_gene: TRBV6-5; CDR3aa: CASSLLTGGETQYF
v_gene: TRBV5-1; CDR3aa: CASSLVGDRRGYTF
v_gene: TRBV6-2/TRBV6-3; CDR3aa: CASSYLRPGQSYEQYF
v_gene: TRBV28; CDR3aa: CASSLGELYAEQYF
v_gene: TRBV20-1; CDR3aa: CSARPTGTGKFFYGYTF
v_gene: TRBV10-3; CDR3aa: CAIRESAGSGDEQFF
v_gene: TRBV3-1; CDR3aa: CASSRGTGDGYTF